This TCR beta chain appears in the sequencing data of a study of spatial heterogeneity in lung cancer. Looking at the study overall: An average of more than ten raw reads was observed per unique TCR and UMI combination. Study-wide results and caveats: Blood carried ubiquitous expanded tumor TCRs more at resection than follow-up.

V was shortened by 5 bases and J by 2 bases, with 19 bases between the two germline ends. This CDR3 comprises 17 residues. Germline V lookup: CDR1 KGHSH, CDR2 LQKENI. This clonotype was observed many times. Its specificity is unknown. Unique molecular identifiers, one per molecule, were present on every TCR cDNA molecule. TCRdb fed the 5' RACE reads into MiXCR, producing one record per CDR3 protein. The sample holds 95,000 or so distinct CDR3 sequences; approximately 8.5% are singletons and the top ten take less than 9%. This sample's time point: sample taken at primary tumor resection. Sequencing covered unsorted whole RNA taken from tumor, nontumor lung or frozen PBMC. Samples came from roughly 75 TRACERx patients with untreated early-stage lung cancer.

This receptor was obtained from a male donor with early-stage non-small cell lung cancer. V and J are TRBV18 and TRBJ2-4; the D gene is possibly TRBD2 (6 bases). Sequencing used PBMCs, obtained at surgery. CDR3 nucleotide sequence: TGTGCCAGCTCATACGAGCCGGCGGGACCAACCAAAAACATTCAGTACTTC. Its protein is CASSYEPAGPTKNIQYF.